This T cell receptor beta chain was found in a study of siplizumab effects on memory and regulatory T cells. Study outcomes and limitations: Proliferating Tregs taken from siplizumab cultures were not shown to have a confirmed suppressive function. No more than a minor fraction of alloreactive clones could be traced back to unstimulated subsets. Memory T cells appeared less diverse than naive cells, which seemed to contribute substantially to alloresponse.

This clone was recorded once. The antigen is unknown. The table came from immunoSEQ multiplex PCR; TCRdb's copy has only in-frame clones and leaves some out. This table has 95,000 to 130,000 clones, roughly 94% appearing once. There are 13 residues in the CDR3. Trimming stripped 5 bases from V and 3 bases from J, with 11 bases between. CDR1 is SGHNT, CDR2 YENEEA, per germline. This receptor was taken from a human donor in good health. The sample was non-Treg CD4+ T cells sorted from blood. V gene TRBV11-3 combines with J gene TRBJ2-7; possible D gene TRBD1, 6 bases. In nucleotides, the CDR3 is TGTGCCAGCAGCCCGGCAGGGGTCTACGAGCAGTACTTC. Its translation is CASSPAGVYEQYF.